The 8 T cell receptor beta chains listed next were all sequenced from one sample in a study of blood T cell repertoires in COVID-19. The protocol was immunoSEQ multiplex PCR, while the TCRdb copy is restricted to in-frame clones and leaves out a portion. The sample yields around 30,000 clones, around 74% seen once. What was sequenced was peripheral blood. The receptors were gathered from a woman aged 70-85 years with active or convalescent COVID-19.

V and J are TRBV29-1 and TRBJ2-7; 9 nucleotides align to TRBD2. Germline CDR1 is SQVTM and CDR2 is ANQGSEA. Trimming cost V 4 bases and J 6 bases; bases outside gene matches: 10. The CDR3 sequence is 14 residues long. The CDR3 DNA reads TGCAGCGTTGTATACGCGGGAGGGCCTTTCGAGCAGTACTTC. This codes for CSVVYAGGPFEQYF.

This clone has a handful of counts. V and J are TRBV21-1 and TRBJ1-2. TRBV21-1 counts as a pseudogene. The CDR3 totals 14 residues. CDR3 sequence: CASSMLPGVYGYTF. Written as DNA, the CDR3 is TGTGCCAGCAGCATGCTTCCGGGAGTCTATGGCTACACCTTC.

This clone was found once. CDR3 sequence: CASSTRQGSPGQPQHF. For the CDR3, the DNA is TGTGCCAGTAGTACAAGACAGGGCTCACCGGGGCAGCCCCAGCATTTT. The chain joins TRBV19 to TRBJ1-5, with TRBD1 matching 7 bases. This CDR3 is built from 16 residues. J gave up 7 bases and V 4 bases, and 13 bases lay outside the gene matches. Germline CDR1 and CDR2: LNHDA and SQIVND (reference sequence).

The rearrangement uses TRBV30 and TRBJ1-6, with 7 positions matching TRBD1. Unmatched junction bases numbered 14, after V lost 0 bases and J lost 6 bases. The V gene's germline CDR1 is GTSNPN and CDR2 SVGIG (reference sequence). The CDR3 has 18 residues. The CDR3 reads CAWSVRPSEGGFNSPLHF. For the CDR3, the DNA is TGTGCCTGGAGTGTAAGACCCTCGGAAGGGGGCTTTAATTCACCCCTCCACTTT.

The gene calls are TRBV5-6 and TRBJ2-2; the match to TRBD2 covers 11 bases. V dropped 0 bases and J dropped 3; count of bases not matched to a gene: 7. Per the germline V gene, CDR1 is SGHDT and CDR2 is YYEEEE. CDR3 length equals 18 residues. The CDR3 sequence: CASSLGLLAGEDTGELFF. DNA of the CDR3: TGTGCCAGCAGCTTGGGCCTACTAGCGGGGGAAGACACCGGGGAGCTGTTTTTT.

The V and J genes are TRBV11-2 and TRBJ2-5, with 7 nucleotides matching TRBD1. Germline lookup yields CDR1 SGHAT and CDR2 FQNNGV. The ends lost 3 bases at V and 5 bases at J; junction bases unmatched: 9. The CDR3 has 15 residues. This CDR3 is CASSLGTVARETQYF. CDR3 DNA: TGTGCCAGCAGCTTGGGGACAGTTGCTCGGGAGACCCAGTACTTC.

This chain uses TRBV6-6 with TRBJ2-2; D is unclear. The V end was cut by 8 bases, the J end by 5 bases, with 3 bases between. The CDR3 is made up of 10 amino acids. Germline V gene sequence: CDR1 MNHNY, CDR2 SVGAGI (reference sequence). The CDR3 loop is CASATGELFF. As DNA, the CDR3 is TGTGCCAGCGCGACCGGGGAGCTGTTTTTT.

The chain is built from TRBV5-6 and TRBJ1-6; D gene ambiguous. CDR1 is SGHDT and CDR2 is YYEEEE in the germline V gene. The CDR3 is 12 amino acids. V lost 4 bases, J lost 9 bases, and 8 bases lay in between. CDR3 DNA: TGTGCCAGCAGCATTCCGGGTTCACCCCTCCACTTT. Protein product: CASSIPGSPLHF.